The 8 T cell receptor beta chains listed next were all sequenced from one sample in a study of T cell repertoires in cytomegalovirus infection. TCRdb fed the reads into MiXCR, producing one record per CDR3 protein. The data hold hundreds of thousands of distinct CDR3 sequences, with approximately 6.7% observed a single time. Sequences were obtained from PBMCs. These TCRs come from a human donor in good health (CMV status not recorded). Some clones in this sample may be carry-over from other donors' samples.

The chain joins TRBV5-1 to TRBJ2-6, with D hard to call. V lost 2 bases, J lost 1 base, and 13 bases lay in between. The CDR3 is 17 residues long. CDR1 and CDR2 (germline): SGHRS, YFSETQ. CDR3 sequence (DNA): TGCGCCAGCAGCTTAGAAGGGTCCCTTTCTGGGGCCAACGTCCTGACTTTC. Amino acid sequence: CASSLEGSLSGANVLTF. Full variable domain (outside the CDR3, taken from reference TRBV5-1 and TRBJ2-6): KAGVTQTPRYLIKTRGQQVTLSCSPISGHRSVSWYQQTPGQGLQFLFEYFSETQRNKGNFPGRFSGRQFSNSRSEMNVSTLELGDSALYLCASSLEGSLSGANVLTFGAGSRLTVL.

This clonotype has a count of ten or more. The V gene is TRBV7-8, the J gene TRBJ2-5, with D perhaps TRBD1 or TRBD2 (5 bases each). The germline gives CDR1 SGHVS, CDR2 FQNEAQ. Trimming took 3 bases from V and 1 from J, leaving 12 bases between them. The CDR3 runs 15 residues. The CDR3 DNA is TGTGCCAGCAGCTTGGCTGTGGGGACCCAAGAGACCCAGTACTTC. This gives the protein CASSLAVGTQETQYF.

This sequence joins TRBV20-1 and TRBJ2-4, with TRBD1 matching 7 bases. CDR1 and CDR2 from the germline V gene are DFQATT and SNEGSKA (reference sequence). The CDR3 length is 19 residues. J lost 4 bases, V lost 6 bases, and 24 bases had no gene match. This chain's CDR3 is CSASELPSSTGPLKNIQYF. The CDR3 region has the DNA TGCAGTGCCTCTGAACTACCCAGCTCGACAGGGCCCTTAAAAAACATTCAGTACTTC.

The chain recombines TRBV2 with TRBJ2-5; D possibly uses TRBD1 or TRBD2 (6 bases each). The V end was cut by 4 bases, the J end by 1 base, with 13 bases between. The V gene's germline CDR1 is SNHLY and CDR2 FYNNEI. The CDR3 spans 15 residues. The CDR3: CASSGYGGPQETQYF. The CDR3 nucleotides are TGTGCCAGCAGTGGATACGGGGGCCCCCAAGAGACCCAGTACTTC. The whole variable domain, filled in from reference TRBV2 and TRBJ2-5, reads EPEVTQTPSHQVTQMGQEVILRCVPISNHLYFYWYRQILGQKVEFLVSFYNNEISEKSEIFDDQFSVERPDGSNFTLKIRSTKLEDSAMYFCASSGYGGPQETQYFGPGTRLLVL.

This clonotype occurred many times. The rearrangement joins TRBV19 to TRBJ1-5, with 9 nucleotides matching TRBD1. Germline V lookup: CDR1 LNHDA, CDR2 SQIVND (reference sequence). The CDR3 runs to 15 residues. J lost 0 bases, V lost 6 bases, and 3 bases had no gene match. Written as DNA, the CDR3 is TGTGCCAGTAGCAGGACAGGGGATAGCAATCAGCCCCAGCATTTT. It is translated as CASSRTGDSNQPQHF.

Ten or more counts support this clonotype. V is TRBV2 and J is TRBJ2-3, with D tentatively TRBD1 or TRBD2 (5 bases each). The CDR3 covers 14 residues. Per the germline V gene, CDR1 is SNHLY and CDR2 is FYNNEI. With 4 bases removed from V and 4 bases from J, the gap between germline ends came to 12 bases. The CDR3 DNA sequence: TGTGCCAGCAGTGTCGGCCAGGGAGCAGATACGCAGTATTTT. Translated, it gives CASSVGQGADTQYF.

This clonotype occurred many times. V and J are TRBV7-2 and TRBJ2-5; weak D call: TRBD2 (6 bases). CDR1 is SGHTA, CDR2 FQGNSA, per germline. V was cut by 5 bases and J by 2 bases, with 12 bases left in between. This CDR3 is 14 amino acids long. This CDR3 is CASSLGGVQETQYF. In nucleotides, the CDR3 is TGTGCCAGCAGCCTAGGCGGGGTACAAGAGACCCAGTACTTC.

This clonotype was recorded at least ten times. This rearrangement joins TRBV20-1 to TRBJ2-7; D is possibly TRBD2 (7 bases). Germline CDR1 and CDR2: DFQATT and SNEGSKA (reference sequence). The CDR3 has 12 amino acids. V dropped 7 bases and J dropped 3 bases, with 13 bases sitting between them. CDR3 protein: CSVGGGNYEQYF. DNA for the CDR3: TGCAGTGTAGGGGGGGGGAACTACGAGCAGTACTTC.